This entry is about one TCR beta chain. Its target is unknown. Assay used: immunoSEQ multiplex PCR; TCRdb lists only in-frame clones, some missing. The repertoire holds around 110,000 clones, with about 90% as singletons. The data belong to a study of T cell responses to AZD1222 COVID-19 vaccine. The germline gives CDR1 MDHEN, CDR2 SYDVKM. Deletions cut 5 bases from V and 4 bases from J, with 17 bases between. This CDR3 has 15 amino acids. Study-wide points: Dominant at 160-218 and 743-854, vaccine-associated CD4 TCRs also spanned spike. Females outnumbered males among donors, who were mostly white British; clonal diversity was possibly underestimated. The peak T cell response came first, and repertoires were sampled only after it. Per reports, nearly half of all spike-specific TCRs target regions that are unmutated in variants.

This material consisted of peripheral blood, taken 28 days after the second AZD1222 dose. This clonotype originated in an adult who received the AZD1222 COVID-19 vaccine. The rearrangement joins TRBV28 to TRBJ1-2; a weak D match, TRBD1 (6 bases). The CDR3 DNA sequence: TGTGCCAGCAGTCGGGCCAATGACAGGATCTATGGCTACACCTTC. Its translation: CASSRANDRIYGYTF.